Sequencing of this TCR beta chain was carried out in a study of CD8 T cells in Susac syndrome. The germline gives CDR1 SGHVS, CDR2 FNYEAQ. V lost 6 bases and J 7 bases, leaving 18 bases between the germline ends. The CDR3 runs to 15 residues. Random hexamers served to reverse transcribe roughly 0.5 to 1 ug RNA. TCRdb processed the immunoSEQ multiplex PCR reads anew with MiXCR; each CDR3 protein has one entry. The sample consists of 100,000 to 150,000 distinct CDR3 sequences, around 80% of them appearing once. The patients who served as multiple sclerosis controls were treatment-naive and had stable or active relapsing-remitting disease that fulfilled the revised McDonald criteria.

This clonotype was sampled from a human donor with multiple sclerosis. Sequences were obtained from CD8+ T cells from PBMCs. The chain combines TRBV7-6 with TRBJ2-2; D is unresolved. The CDR3 is CASSHFSVGNGELFF. The CDR3 DNA reads TGTGCCAGCAGTCATTTCTCGGTTGGCAACGGGGAGCTGTTTTTT. The full variable domain, with the rest looked up from reference TRBV7-6 and TRBJ2-2, is GAGVSQSPRYKVTKRGQDVALRCDPISGHVSLYWYRQALGQGPEFLTYFNYEAQQDKSGLPNDRFSAERPEGSISTLTIQRTEQRDSAMYRCASSHFSVGNGELFFGEGSRLTVL.